Below are 17 T cell receptor beta chains sequenced from a single sample in a study of graft-versus-host responses after intestinal transplantation. Only in-frame clones appear in the TCRdb table, and some are missing; sequencing was by immunoSEQ multiplex PCR. The sample lists about 29,000 clones; roughly 85% were seen once. This material consisted of PBMCs, taken around 62 weeks after intestinal transplantation. The source of these receptors is a human patient who received an intestinal transplant, so some T cells may come from the graft donor.

The chain joins TRBV5-8 to TRBJ1-2, with a tentative D call TRBD1 (6 bases). The germline V gene has CDR1 SGHTS and CDR2 YDEGEE. V shed 5 bases and J shed 3 bases, with 14 bases lying between them. This CDR3 comprises 14 residues. The CDR3 sequence is CASRTDRRDYGYTF. CDR3 DNA: TGTGCCAGCAGGACTGACAGGCGCGACTATGGCTACACCTTC.

The rearrangement joins TRBV7-2 to TRBJ2-5, with D perhaps TRBD2 (7 bases). This CDR3 region has 14 residues. Germline CDR1 is SGHTA and CDR2 is FQGNSA. Trimming cost V 3 bases and J 1 base, with 9 bases left between them. In nucleotides, the CDR3 is TGTGCCAGCAGCTTGCGGGGGCGCCAAGAGACCCAGTACTTC. Amino acids: CASSLRGRQETQYF.

This chain connects TRBV19 to TRBJ2-4; D remains unclear. V was cut by 6 bases and J by 6 bases, with 9 bases left in between. The CDR3 totals 12 residues. The V gene's germline CDR1 is LNHDA and CDR2 SQIVND (reference sequence). CDR3 residues: CASSDRRNIQYF. CDR3 DNA sequence: TGTGCCAGTAGCGACCGGAGAAACATTCAGTACTTC. Drawing the rest from reference TRBV19 and TRBJ2-4, the complete variable domain is DGGITQSPKYLFRKEGQNVTLSCEQNLNHDAMYWYRQDPGQGLRLIYYSQIVNDFQKGDIAEGYSVSREKKESFPLTVTSAQKNPTAFYLCASSDRRNIQYFGAGTRLSVL.

The CDR3 DNA reads as TGTGCCAGCAGCTTAACAAGGGGAGTCGACGAGCAGTACTTC. It specifies CASSLTRGVDEQYF. The chain has TRBV7-8 and TRBJ2-7; perhaps D is TRBD1 or TRBD2 (5 bases each). The CDR3 covers 14 residues. V lost 2 bases to trimming and J lost 5 bases, with 13 bases between them. The germline V gene has CDR1 SGHVS and CDR2 FQNEAQ.

This clone was recorded only once. The gene calls are TRBV30 and TRBJ2-1; 13 bases fit TRBD2. This CDR3 region has 15 residues. Trimming cost V 2 bases and J 8 bases; bases outside gene matches: 6. CDR1 GTSNPN and CDR2 SVGIG come from the germline V gene (reference sequence). CDR3 in amino acids: CAWSPGLAGRYEQFF. The CDR3 nucleotides are TGTGCCTGGAGTCCGGGACTAGCGGGGAGGTATGAGCAGTTCTTC.

CDR3: CASSQKNDSTAGGTDTQYF. CDR3 bases: TGCGCCAGCAGTCAAAAAAACGACTCGACAGCCGGGGGGACAGATACGCAGTATTTT. The V call is TRBV23-1, the J call TRBJ2-3; 7 bases agree with TRBD2. TRBV23-1 is flagged as an ORF with uncertain function. The trim removed 2 bases at V and 3 bases at J, leaving 17 bases unmatched. This CDR3 spans 19 amino acids.

The chain uses TRBV18 and TRBJ2-2; D might be TRBD1 (5 bases). This CDR3 is built from 14 residues. Germline CDR1 and CDR2: KGHSH and LQKENI. V was clipped by 8 bases and J by 3 bases, with 13 bases between them. CDR3 bases: TGTGCCAGCCACGCACAGGATTACACCGGGGAGCTGTTTTTT. This translates into CASHAQDYTGELFF.

The chain uses TRBV5-1 and TRBJ1-1; tentative D call: TRBD1 (6 bases). The CDR3 sequence is 15 residues long. CDR1 SGHRS and CDR2 YFSETQ come from the germline V gene. V lost 0 bases and J lost 1, with 10 bases in between. CDR3 loop: CASSLVGGTNTEAFF. The CDR3 region has the DNA TGCGCCAGCAGCTTGGTAGGGGGAACGAACACTGAAGCTTTCTTT.

CDR3 in amino acids: CASSVAGAPYEQYF. The CDR3 coding sequence is TGCGCCAGCAGTGTTGCGGGAGCCCCCTACGAGCAGTACTTC. The genes are TRBV10-1 and TRBJ2-7; 7 bases map to TRBD2. Germline V CDR1 and CDR2: WNHNN, SYGVQD (reference sequence). V lost 4 bases and J lost 2; bases outside the gene matches: 5. The CDR3 runs 14 residues.

CDR3 bases: TGCGCCAGCAGCCAGCCCGCCGGGAGCGATGAGCAGTTCTTC. Translating it yields CASSQPAGSDEQFF. The gene calls are TRBV4-1 and TRBJ2-1; the D gene is possibly TRBD2 (6 bases). Germline lookup yields CDR1 MGHRA and CDR2 YSYEKL. Trimming cost V 3 bases and J 8 bases, with 14 bases left between them. The CDR3 loop spans 14 amino acids.

V and J are TRBV7-7 and TRBJ2-7, with no clear D. Germline V lookup: CDR1 SSHAT, CDR2 FNYEAQ (reference sequence). The CDR3 loop spans 11 amino acids. V lost 1 base and J lost 5, with 3 bases in between. The CDR3 spells CASSLDNEQYF. The CDR3 nucleotides are TGTGCCAGCAGCTTAGACAACGAGCAGTACTTC.

The chain joins TRBV29-1 to TRBJ2-5; D possibly corresponds to TRBD2 (7 bases). Germline CDR1 is SQVTM and CDR2 is ANQGSEA. CDR3 length: 16 amino acids. The V end was cut by 7 bases, the J end by 5 bases, with 26 bases between. In DNA form, the CDR3 reads TGCAGCGCCCTTTTGGGGGGCGGGAGTTTTGCGGAGACCCAGTACTTC. Protein product: CSALLGGGSFAETQYF.

The rearrangement uses TRBV11-2 and TRBJ2-1, with D unresolved. The CDR3 is 13 residues long. Germline values: CDR1 SGHAT, CDR2 FQNNGV. V lost 10 bases, J lost 5 bases, and 15 bases lay in between. The DNA of the CDR3 is TGTGCCACCGAGATCGACGGCCACAATGAGCAGTTCTTC. It encodes CATEIDGHNEQFF.

The rearrangement joins TRBV7-2 to TRBJ2-2; the D is unclear. The CDR3 is 13 amino acids. CDR1 is SGHTA, CDR2 FQGNSA, per germline. The V end was cut by 3 bases, the J end by 1 base, with 3 bases between. CDR3 region: CASSLRNTGELFF. The CDR3 region has the DNA TGTGCCAGCAGCTTGAGGAACACCGGGGAGCTGTTTTTT. Full variable domain (outside the CDR3, taken from reference TRBV7-2 and TRBJ2-2): GAGVSQSPSNKVTEKGKDVELRCDPISGHTALYWYRQSLGQGLEFLIYFQGNSAPDKSGLPSDRFSAERTGGSVSTLTIQRTQQEDSAVYLCASSLRNTGELFFGEGSRLTVL.

The chain joins TRBV28 to TRBJ1-5, with 10 bases matching TRBD1. The V segment lost 6 bases and the J segment 4 bases; nucleotides outside the gene matches: 6. The length of the CDR3 is 15 residues. Germline V CDR1 and CDR2: MDHEN, SYDVKM. The CDR3 here is CASSPGTGVNQPQHF. CDR3 coding DNA: TGTGCCAGCAGCCCCGGGACAGGGGTTAATCAGCCCCAGCATTTT.

This chain joins TRBV5-1 and TRBJ2-7; D not certain. Germline V gene lookup returns CDR1 SGHRS and CDR2 YFSETQ. V lost 3 bases and J lost 2, with 9 bases in between. The CDR3 covers 13 residues. CDR3 nucleotides: TGCGCCAGCAGCTCCTTCGACACCTACGAGCAGTACTTC. This translates into CASSSFDTYEQYF.

The CDR3 bases are TGTGCCACACGCCCCAGGGGGCGCTACTATGGCTACACCTTC. It encodes CATRPRGRYYGYTF. The rearrangement uses TRBV6-5 and TRBJ1-2; 8 bases are a match to TRBD1. With V trimmed by 10 bases and J by 3 bases, 10 bases remained unmatched. The length of the CDR3 is 14 residues. CDR1 MNHEY and CDR2 SVGAGI come from the germline V gene.